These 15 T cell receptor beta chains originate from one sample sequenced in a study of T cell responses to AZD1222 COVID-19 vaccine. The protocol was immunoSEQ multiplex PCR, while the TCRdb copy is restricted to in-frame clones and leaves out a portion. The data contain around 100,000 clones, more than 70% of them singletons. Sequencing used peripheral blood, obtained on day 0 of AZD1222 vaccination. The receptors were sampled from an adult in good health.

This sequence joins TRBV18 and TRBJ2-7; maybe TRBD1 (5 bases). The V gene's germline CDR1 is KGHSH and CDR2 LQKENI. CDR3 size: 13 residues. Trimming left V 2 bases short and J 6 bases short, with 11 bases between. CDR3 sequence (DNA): TGTGCCAGCTCACCAAGTCCAGGGTCCGAGCAGTACTTC. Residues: CASSPSPGSEQYF.

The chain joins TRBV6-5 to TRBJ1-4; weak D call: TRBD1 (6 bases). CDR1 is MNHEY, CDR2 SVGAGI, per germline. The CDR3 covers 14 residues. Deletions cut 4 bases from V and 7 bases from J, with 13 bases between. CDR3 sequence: CASSSGVASEKLFF. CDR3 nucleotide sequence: TGTGCCAGCAGTTCAGGGGTAGCGAGTGAAAAACTGTTTTTT.

The CDR3 nucleotides are TGTGCCAGCAGTTTAAGTGATGGTGAGCAGTTCTTC. It is translated as CASSLSDGEQFF. The gene calls are TRBV28 and TRBJ2-1, with D unresolved. The germline V and J ends were trimmed by 2 bases and 9 bases, with 8 bases remaining between them. Germline lookup yields CDR1 MDHEN and CDR2 SYDVKM. The CDR3 consists of 12 residues.

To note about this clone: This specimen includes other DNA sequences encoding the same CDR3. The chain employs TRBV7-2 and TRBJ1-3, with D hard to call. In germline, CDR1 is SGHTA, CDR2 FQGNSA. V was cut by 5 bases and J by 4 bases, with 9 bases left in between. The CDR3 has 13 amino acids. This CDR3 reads CASSPGVGNTIYF. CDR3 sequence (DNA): TGTGCCAGCAGCCCCGGGGTCGGAAACACCATATATTTT.

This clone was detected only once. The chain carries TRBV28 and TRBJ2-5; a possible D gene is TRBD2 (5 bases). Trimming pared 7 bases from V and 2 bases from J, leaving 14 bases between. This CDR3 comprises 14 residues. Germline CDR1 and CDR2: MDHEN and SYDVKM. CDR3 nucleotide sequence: TGTGCCAGCAACCGGTATCGGGGACAAGAGACCCAGTACTTC. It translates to CASNRYRGQETQYF.

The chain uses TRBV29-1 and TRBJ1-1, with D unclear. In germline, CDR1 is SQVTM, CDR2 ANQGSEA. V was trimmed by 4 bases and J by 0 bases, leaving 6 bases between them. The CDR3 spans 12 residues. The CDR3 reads CSVVRLNTEAFF. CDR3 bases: TGCAGCGTTGTGCGGTTGAACACTGAAGCTTTCTTT. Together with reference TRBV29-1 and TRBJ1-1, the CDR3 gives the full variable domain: SAVISQKPSRDICQRGTSLTIQCQVDSQVTMMFWYRQQPGQSLTLIATANQGSEATYESGFVIDKFPISRPNLTFSTLTVSNMSPEDSSIYLCSVVRLNTEAFFGQGTRLTVV.

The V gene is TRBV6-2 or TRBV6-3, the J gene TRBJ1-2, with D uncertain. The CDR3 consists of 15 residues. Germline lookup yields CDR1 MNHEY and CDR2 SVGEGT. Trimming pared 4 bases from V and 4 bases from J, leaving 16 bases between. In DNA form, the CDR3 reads TGTGCCAGCAGTTCAAGAACTTCAGGTGGCTATGGCTACACCTTC. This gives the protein CASSSRTSGGYGYTF.

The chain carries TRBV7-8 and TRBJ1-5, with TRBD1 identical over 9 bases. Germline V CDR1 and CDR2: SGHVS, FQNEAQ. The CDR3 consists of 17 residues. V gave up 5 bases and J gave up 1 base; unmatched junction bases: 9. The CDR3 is CASSAGTGMRSNQPQHF. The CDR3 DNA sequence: TGTGCCAGCAGCGCCGGGACAGGGATGAGGAGCAATCAGCCCCAGCATTTT.

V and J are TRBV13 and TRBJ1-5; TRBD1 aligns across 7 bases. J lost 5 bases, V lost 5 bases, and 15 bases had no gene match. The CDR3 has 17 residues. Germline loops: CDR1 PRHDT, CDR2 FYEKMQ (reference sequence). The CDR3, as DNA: TGTGCCAGCAGCGCCTCGACAGGGCGGGATCGCGATCAGCCCCAGCATTTT. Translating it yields CASSASTGRDRDQPQHF. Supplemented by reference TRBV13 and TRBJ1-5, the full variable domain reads AAGVIQSPRHLIKEKRETATLKCYPIPRHDTVYWYQQGPGQDPQFLISFYEKMQSDKGSIPDRFSAQQFSDYHSELNMSSLELGDSALYFCASSASTGRDRDQPQHFGDGTRLSIL.

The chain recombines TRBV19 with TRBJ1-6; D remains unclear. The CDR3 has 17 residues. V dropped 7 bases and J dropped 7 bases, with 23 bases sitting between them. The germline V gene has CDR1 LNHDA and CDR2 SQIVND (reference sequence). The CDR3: CASKRLDLVEGNSPLHF. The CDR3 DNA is TGTGCCAGTAAGAGACTCGATCTGGTAGAGGGCAATTCACCCCTCCACTTT.

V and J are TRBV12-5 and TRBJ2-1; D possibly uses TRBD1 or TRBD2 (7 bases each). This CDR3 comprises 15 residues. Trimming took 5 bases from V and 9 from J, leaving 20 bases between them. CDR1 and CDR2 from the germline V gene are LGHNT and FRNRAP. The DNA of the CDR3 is TGTGCTAGTGGTCCAGGGGGGGGAGGATTATCTGAGCAGTTCTTC. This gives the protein CASGPGGGGLSEQFF.

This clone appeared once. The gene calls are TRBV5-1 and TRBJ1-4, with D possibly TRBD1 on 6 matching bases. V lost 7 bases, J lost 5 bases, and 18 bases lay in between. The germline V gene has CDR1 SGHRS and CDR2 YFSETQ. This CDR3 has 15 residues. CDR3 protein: CASRRDNGGNEKLFF. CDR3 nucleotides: TGCGCCAGCCGCCGGGACAACGGGGGGAATGAAAAACTGTTTTTT.

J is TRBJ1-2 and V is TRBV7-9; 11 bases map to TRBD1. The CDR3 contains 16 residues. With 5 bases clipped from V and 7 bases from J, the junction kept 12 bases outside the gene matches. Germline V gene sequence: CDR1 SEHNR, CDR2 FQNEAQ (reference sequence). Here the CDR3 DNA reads TGTGCCAGCAGCACGACCACCGGGACAGGGGGTAGTGGCTACACCTTC. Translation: CASSTTTGTGGSGYTF.

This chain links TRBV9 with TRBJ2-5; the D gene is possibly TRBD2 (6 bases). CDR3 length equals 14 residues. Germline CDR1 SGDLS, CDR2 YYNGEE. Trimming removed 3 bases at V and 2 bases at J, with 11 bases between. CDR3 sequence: CASSAGDFQETQYF. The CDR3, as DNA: TGTGCCAGCAGCGCGGGGGACTTTCAAGAGACCCAGTACTTC. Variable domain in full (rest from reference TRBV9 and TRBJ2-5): DSGVTQTPKHLITATGQRVTLRCSPRSGDLSVYWYQQSLDQGLQFLIQYYNGEERAKGNILERFSAQQFPDLHSELNLSSLELGDSALYFCASSAGDFQETQYFGPGTRLLVL.

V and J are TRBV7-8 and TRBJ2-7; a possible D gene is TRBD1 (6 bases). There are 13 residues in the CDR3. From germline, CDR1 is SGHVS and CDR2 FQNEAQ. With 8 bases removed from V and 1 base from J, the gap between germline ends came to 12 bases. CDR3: CASARGSSYEQYV. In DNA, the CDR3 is TGTGCCAGCGCAAGGGGGTCTTCCTACGAGCAGTACGTC.